Shown below are 5 T cell receptor beta chains from a single sample sequenced in a study of cytomegalovirus exposure and HLA in healthy donors. Profiled with immunoSEQ multiplex PCR; TCRdb holds only in-frame clones, not every one. In the table there are tens of thousands of clones, around 94% of which are singletons. The sample taken for sequencing was PBMCs. Receptors originate from a man aged 18 to 29 in good health and CMV-seronegative.

V usage is TRBV6-5 and J usage is TRBJ1-3; tentative D call: TRBD1 (5 bases). V was shortened by 4 bases and J by 4 bases, with 17 bases between the two germline ends. From germline, CDR1 is MNHEY and CDR2 SVGAGI. This CDR3 has 16 amino acids. The chain's CDR3 is CASSFNRRGEGNTIYF. The CDR3, as DNA: TGTGCCAGCAGTTTTAATAGGCGGGGGGAAGGAAACACCATATATTTT.

This CDR3 reads CASSSRQWASDQPQHF. The CDR3 coding sequence is TGTGCCAGCAGCTCTCGGCAATGGGCTTCGGATCAGCCCCAGCATTTT. The J gene is TRBJ1-5, the V gene TRBV5-6; D is ambiguous. V dropped 3 bases and J dropped 5 bases, with 18 bases sitting between them. Germline CDR1 SGHDT, CDR2 YYEEEE. The CDR3 runs to 16 residues. Full variable domain (outside the CDR3, taken from reference TRBV5-6 and TRBJ1-5): DAGVTQSPTHLIKTRGQQVTLRCSPKSGHDTVSWYQQALGQGPQFIFQYYEEEERQRGNFPDRFSGHQFPNYSSELNVNALLLGDSALYLCASSSRQWASDQPQHFGDGTRLSIL.

V usage is TRBV9 and J usage is TRBJ2-1; TRBD1 matches 9 bases. This CDR3 has 15 amino acids. Trimming removed 8 bases from V and 9 bases from J; junction bases left unmatched: 15. The germline CDR1 and CDR2 sequences are SGDLS and YYNGEE. In nucleotides, the CDR3 is TGTGCCAGTAATCGGGGGACAGGGACCTTCGGTGAGCAGTTCTTC. The encoded protein is CASNRGTGTFGEQFF. Based on the CDR3 plus reference TRBV9 and TRBJ2-1, the full variable domain is DSGVTQTPKHLITATGQRVTLRCSPRSGDLSVYWYQQSLDQGLQFLIQYYNGEERAKGNILERFSAQQFPDLHSELNLSSLELGDSALYFCASNRGTGTFGEQFFGPGTRLTVL.

V gene TRBV30 combines with J gene TRBJ1-2, with D unclear. The germline V gene encodes CDR1 GTSNPN and CDR2 SVGIG (reference sequence). The CDR3 is 13 residues long. V was cut by 4 bases and J by 4 bases, with 13 bases left in between. The CDR3 sequence is CAWKPPGGYGYTF. The CDR3 bases are TGTGCCTGGAAACCCCCAGGAGGCTATGGCTACACCTTC.

This rearrangement joins TRBV6-6 to TRBJ2-1, with a weak D call TRBD1 (6 bases). Trimming removed 2 bases at V and 13 bases at J, with 12 bases between. The CDR3 consists of 12 residues. Germline loops: CDR1 MNHNY, CDR2 SVGAGI (reference sequence). CDR3 nucleotide sequence: TGTGCCAGCAGTTACGTAGAGGGGGAACAGTTCTTC. The encoded protein is CASSYVEGEQFF.